Each of the 14 T cell receptor beta chains below was sequenced from the same sample in a study of blood T cell repertoires in COVID-19. The repertoire was sequenced with immunoSEQ multiplex PCR; TCRdb's copy has only in-frame clones and lacks some. This table holds roughly 43,000 clones, 88% found once. Material for sequencing was peripheral blood. Receptors originate from a human donor in a cohort sampled during active COVID-19.

The CDR3 bases are TGTGCCAGCAGCGTAGGGGGTAGCGCGAGTTGGGATACGCAGTATTTT. Protein product: CASSVGGSASWDTQYF. The chain uses TRBV9 and TRBJ2-3, with D possibly matching TRBD2 (5 bases). The CDR3 runs to 16 residues. In germline, CDR1 is SGDLS, CDR2 YYNGEE. With 0 bases removed from V and 6 bases from J, the gap between germline ends came to 17 bases.

The CDR3 DNA reads as TGTGCCAGTAGTATTACAGGGGCTGGTCAGCCCCAGCATTTT. Translated: CASSITGAGQPQHF. The genes are TRBV19 and TRBJ1-5, with 7 bases that match TRBD1. There are 14 residues in the CDR3. The junction had 5 bases not matched to a gene; V was cut back by 3 bases and J by 6 bases. Germline V gene data show CDR1 as LNHDA and CDR2 as SQIVND (reference sequence).

The chain recombines TRBV7-9 with TRBJ1-5; the match to TRBD1 covers 7 bases. V lost 3 bases to trimming and J lost 4 bases; unmatched junction nucleotides: 12. CDR1 SEHNR and CDR2 FQNEAQ come from the germline V gene (reference sequence). The CDR3 runs to 17 residues. CDR3: CASSFAKEQGTNQPQHF. The DNA of the CDR3 is TGTGCCAGCAGCTTCGCAAAAGAACAGGGGACAAATCAGCCCCAGCATTTT.

V is TRBV6-5 and J is TRBJ1-1, with 8 bases aligning to TRBD1. Germline V gene sequence: CDR1 MNHEY, CDR2 SVGAGI. The CDR3 is 13 amino acids. V lost 6 bases and J lost 5; bases outside the gene matches: 5. DNA for the CDR3: TGTGCCAGCAGGCGGACAGGGCGGACTGAAGCTTTCTTT. As protein: CASRRTGRTEAFF.

This chain joins TRBV5-1 and TRBJ2-7; D perhaps matches TRBD2 (6 bases). The CDR3 has 15 amino acids. V was pared by 4 bases and J by 10 bases, with 24 bases between. Germline V CDR1 and CDR2: SGHRS, YFSETQ. The CDR3 DNA reads TGCGCCAGCAGCCCTTCTTCCGCAGATGTCGGGAGCCAGTACTTC. Residues: CASSPSSADVGSQYF.

The table lists this clone with a few counts. The rearrangement uses TRBV7-9 and TRBJ2-7, with D unresolved. CDR3 length: 12 residues. Germline V CDR1 and CDR2: SEHNR, FQNEAQ (reference sequence). V was cut by 1 base and J by 7 bases, with 8 bases left in between. CDR3 residues: CASSLVLAEQYF. The DNA of the CDR3 is TGTGCCAGCAGCTTAGTTTTGGCAGAGCAGTACTTC.

V and J are TRBV19 and TRBJ2-1; a weak D match, TRBD2 (5 bases). With 5 bases removed from V and 2 bases from J, the gap between germline ends came to 10 bases. Germline V gene lookup returns CDR1 LNHDA and CDR2 SQIVND (reference sequence). The CDR3 extends over 14 amino acids. CDR3 DNA: TGTGCCAGTAGTTTTCGCGGGCCCTACAATGAGCAGTTCTTC. Translating gives CASSFRGPYNEQFF.

The chain carries TRBV13 and TRBJ1-2; 12 bases are shared with TRBD1. Germline V gene sequence: CDR1 PRHDT, CDR2 FYEKMQ (reference sequence). The CDR3 has 15 residues. Trimming cost V 3 bases and J 6 bases; bases outside gene matches: 5. The CDR3 DNA sequence: TGTGCCAGCAGCTTGGGACAGGGGGCGCGGGATGGCTACACCTTC. Protein product: CASSLGQGARDGYTF.

This chain joins TRBV2 and TRBJ1-4, with 9 nucleotides matching TRBD1. Per germline, CDR1 SNHLY and CDR2 FYNNEI. The CDR3 is 13 amino acids. Germline trimming cut 6 bases from V and 7 bases from J; bases unmatched to any gene: 3. The CDR3 DNA is TGTGCCAGCAGGGGACAGGGTGTTGAAAAACTGTTTTTT. Encoded protein: CASRGQGVEKLFF.

The DNA of the CDR3 is TGTGCCAGCAGTTCAGCCAGACTTCGCGAGCAGTACTTC. Translated: CASSSARLREQYF. This chain joins TRBV27 and TRBJ2-7; D call uncertain. Germline V gene sequence: CDR1 MNHEY, CDR2 SMNVEV (reference sequence). The CDR3 has 13 residues. V lost 4 bases and J lost 6, with 13 bases in between.

The chain links TRBV28 to TRBJ1-5; 7 bases fit TRBD1. With 6 bases clipped from V and 4 bases from J, the junction kept 15 bases outside the gene matches. Germline V gene sequence: CDR1 MDHEN, CDR2 SYDVKM. The CDR3 runs to 17 residues. The CDR3 protein is CASRLNWDSSQNQPQHF. The CDR3 coding sequence is TGTGCCAGCAGACTTAATTGGGACAGCTCTCAGAATCAGCCCCAGCATTTT.

The rearrangement uses TRBV19 and TRBJ1-2; 9 nucleotides match TRBD1. The germline V gene has CDR1 LNHDA and CDR2 SQIVND (reference sequence). The CDR3 spans 14 residues. V gave up 7 bases and J gave up 2 bases; unmatched junction bases: 5. DNA for the CDR3: TGTGCCAGTAATCGGGACAGGGCCAACTATGGCTACACCTTC. Translated, it gives CASNRDRANYGYTF. Full variable domain (missing parts from reference TRBV19 and TRBJ1-2): DGGITQSPKYLFRKEGQNVTLSCEQNLNHDAMYWYRQDPGQGLRLIYYSQIVNDFQKGDIAEGYSVSREKKESFPLTVTSAQKNPTAFYLCASNRDRANYGYTFGSGTRLTVV.

This sequence joins TRBV5-1 and TRBJ2-1; 8 bases align to TRBD2. The germline gives CDR1 SGHRS, CDR2 YFSETQ. The V and J ends lost 0 bases and 4 bases, in that order; junction bases with no gene match: 6. The length of the CDR3 is 16 residues. This chain's CDR3 is CASSLGSREAYNEQFF. The CDR3 DNA follows: TGCGCCAGCAGCTTGGGGTCGCGGGAGGCTTACAATGAGCAGTTCTTC.

The rearrangement joins TRBV18 to TRBJ1-2; D is ambiguous. The germline V gene encodes CDR1 KGHSH and CDR2 LQKENI. This CDR3 region has 11 residues. The V and J ends lost 2 bases and 7 bases respectively, with 5 bases between them. CDR3 in DNA: TGTGCCAGCTCACCAGTGGCTGGCTACACCTTC. Encoded protein: CASSPVAGYTF.